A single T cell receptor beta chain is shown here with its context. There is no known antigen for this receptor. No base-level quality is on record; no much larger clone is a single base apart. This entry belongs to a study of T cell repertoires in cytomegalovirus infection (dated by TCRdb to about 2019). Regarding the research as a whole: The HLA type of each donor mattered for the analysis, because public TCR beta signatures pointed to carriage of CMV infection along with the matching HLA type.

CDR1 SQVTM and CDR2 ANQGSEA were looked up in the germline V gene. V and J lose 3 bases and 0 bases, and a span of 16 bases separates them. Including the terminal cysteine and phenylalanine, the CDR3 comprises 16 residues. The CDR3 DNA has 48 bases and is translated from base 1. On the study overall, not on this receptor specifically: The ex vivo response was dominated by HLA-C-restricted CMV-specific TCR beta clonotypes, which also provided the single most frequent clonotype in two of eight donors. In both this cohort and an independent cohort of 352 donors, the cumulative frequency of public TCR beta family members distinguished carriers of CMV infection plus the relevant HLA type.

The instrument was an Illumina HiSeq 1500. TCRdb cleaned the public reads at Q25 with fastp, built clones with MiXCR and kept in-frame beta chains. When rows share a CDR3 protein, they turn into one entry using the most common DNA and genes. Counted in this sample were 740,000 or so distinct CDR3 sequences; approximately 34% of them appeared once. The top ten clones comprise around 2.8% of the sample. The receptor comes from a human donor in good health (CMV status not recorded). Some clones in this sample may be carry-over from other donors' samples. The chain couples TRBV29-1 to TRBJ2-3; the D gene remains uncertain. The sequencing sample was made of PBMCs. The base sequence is TGCAGCGTTGATGGTATACTGGGCCGCAGCACAGATACGCAGTATTTT. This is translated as CSVDGILGRSTDTQYF.